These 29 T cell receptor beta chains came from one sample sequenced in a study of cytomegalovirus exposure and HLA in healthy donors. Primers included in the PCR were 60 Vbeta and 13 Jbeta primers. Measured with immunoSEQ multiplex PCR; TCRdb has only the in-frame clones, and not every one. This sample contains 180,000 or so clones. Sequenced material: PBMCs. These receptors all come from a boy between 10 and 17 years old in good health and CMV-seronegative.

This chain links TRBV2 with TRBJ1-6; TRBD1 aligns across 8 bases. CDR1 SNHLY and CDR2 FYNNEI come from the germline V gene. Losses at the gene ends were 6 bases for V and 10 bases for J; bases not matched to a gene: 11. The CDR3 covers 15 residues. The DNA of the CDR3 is TGTGCCAGCAGAGCCAGGGAAGGACAGGGCTCACCCCTCCACTTT. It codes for CASRAREGQGSPLHF.

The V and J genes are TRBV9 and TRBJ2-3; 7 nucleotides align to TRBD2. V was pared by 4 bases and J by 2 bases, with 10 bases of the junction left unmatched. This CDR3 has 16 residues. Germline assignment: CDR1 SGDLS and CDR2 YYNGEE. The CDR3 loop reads CASSRSGYSITDTQYF. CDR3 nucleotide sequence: TGTGCCAGCAGCCGTAGCGGGTACAGTATCACAGATACGCAGTATTTT.

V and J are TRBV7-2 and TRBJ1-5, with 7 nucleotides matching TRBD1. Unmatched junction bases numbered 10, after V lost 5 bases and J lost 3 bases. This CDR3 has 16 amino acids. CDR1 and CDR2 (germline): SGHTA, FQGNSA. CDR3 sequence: CASSGEDRALNQPQHF. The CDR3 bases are TGTGCCAGCAGCGGAGAAGACAGGGCCCTCAATCAGCCCCAGCATTTT.

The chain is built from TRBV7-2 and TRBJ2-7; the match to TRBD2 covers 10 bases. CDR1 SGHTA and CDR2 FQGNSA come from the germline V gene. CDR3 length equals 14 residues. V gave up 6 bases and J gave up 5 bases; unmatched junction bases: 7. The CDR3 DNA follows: TGTGCCAGCAGTCCCCTACTAGCGGGGAACGAGCAGTACTTC. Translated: CASSPLLAGNEQYF. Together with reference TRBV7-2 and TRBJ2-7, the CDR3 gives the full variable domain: GAGVSQSPSNKVTEKGKDVELRCDPISGHTALYWYRQSLGQGLEFLIYFQGNSAPDKSGLPSDRFSAERTGGSVSTLTIQRTQQEDSAVYLCASSPLLAGNEQYFGPGTRLTVT.

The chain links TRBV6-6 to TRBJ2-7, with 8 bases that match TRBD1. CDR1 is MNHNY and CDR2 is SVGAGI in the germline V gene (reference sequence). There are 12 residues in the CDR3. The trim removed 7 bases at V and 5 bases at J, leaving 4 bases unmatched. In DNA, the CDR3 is TGTGCCAGCAAAACAGGGGGAAACGAGCAGTACTTC. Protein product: CASKTGGNEQYF.

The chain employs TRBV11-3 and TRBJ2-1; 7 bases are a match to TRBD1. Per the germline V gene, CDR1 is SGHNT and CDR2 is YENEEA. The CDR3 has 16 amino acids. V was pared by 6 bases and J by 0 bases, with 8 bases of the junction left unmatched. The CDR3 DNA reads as TGTGCCAGCAGTCTCGGACAGGTTAACTCCTACAATGAGCAGTTCTTC. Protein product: CASSLGQVNSYNEQFF.

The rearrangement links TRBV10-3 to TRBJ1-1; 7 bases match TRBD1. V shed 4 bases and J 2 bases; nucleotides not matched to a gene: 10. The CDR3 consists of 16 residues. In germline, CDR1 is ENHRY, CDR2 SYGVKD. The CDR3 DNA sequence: TGTGCCATCAGTGGTTCAGGGGGGATAGTAAACACTGAAGCTTTCTTT. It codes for CAISGSGGIVNTEAFF.

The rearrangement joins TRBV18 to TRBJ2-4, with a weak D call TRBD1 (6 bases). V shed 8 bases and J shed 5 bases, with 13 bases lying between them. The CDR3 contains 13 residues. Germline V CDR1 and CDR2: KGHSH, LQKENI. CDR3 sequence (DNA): TGTGCCAGCGAAACGGGACAAGAAAACATTCAGTACTTC. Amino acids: CASETGQENIQYF.

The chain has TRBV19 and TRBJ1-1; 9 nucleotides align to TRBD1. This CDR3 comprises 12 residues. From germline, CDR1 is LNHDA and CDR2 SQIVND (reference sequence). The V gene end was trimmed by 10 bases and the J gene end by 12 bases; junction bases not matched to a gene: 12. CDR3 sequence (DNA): TGTGCCACCCGGACAGGGGCCTTGAACTCTTTCTTT. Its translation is CATRTGALNSFF.

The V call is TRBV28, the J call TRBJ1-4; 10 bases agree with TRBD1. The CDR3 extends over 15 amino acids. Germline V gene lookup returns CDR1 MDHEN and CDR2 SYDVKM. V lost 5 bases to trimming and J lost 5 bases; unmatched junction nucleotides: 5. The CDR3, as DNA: TGTGCCAGCAGTCCCGGGGGACAGGGGAATGAAAAACTGTTTTTT. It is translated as CASSPGGQGNEKLFF.

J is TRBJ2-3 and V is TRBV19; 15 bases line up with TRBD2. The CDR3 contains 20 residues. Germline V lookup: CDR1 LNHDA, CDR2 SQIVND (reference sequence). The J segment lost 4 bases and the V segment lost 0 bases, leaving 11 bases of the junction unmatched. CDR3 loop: CASSIEYRRTSGGAPDTQYF. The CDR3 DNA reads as TGTGCCAGTAGTATAGAATATAGGCGGACTAGCGGGGGGGCGCCAGATACGCAGTATTTT.

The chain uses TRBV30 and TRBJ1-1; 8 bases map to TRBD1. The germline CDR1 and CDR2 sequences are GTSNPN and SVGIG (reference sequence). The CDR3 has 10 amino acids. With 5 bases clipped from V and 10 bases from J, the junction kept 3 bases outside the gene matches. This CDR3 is CAWEGQGAFF. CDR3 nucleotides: TGTGCCTGGGAAGGACAGGGAGCTTTCTTT.

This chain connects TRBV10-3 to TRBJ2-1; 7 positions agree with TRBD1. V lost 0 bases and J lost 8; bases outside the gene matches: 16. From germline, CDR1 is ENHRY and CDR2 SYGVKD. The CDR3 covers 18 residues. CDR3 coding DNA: TGTGCCATCAGTGAGTCGTCGGCAGGGGGTTGGTCGAGTGATGAGCAGTTCTTC. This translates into CAISESSAGGWSSDEQFF.

The CDR3: CASTPIPSGRGSAGELFF. For the CDR3, the DNA is TGTGCCAGCACCCCAATCCCCTCCGGCAGGGGCAGTGCCGGGGAGCTGTTTTTT. This sequence joins TRBV28 and TRBJ2-2; maybe TRBD1 (6 bases). Germline V gene data show CDR1 as MDHEN and CDR2 as SYDVKM. The CDR3 loop spans 18 amino acids. Trimming cost V 7 bases and J 6 bases, with 27 bases left between them.

The CDR3 nucleotides read TGTGCCAGCAAGTGGGACAGCTCCTACAATGAGCAGTTCTTC. Its translation: CASKWDSSYNEQFF. J is TRBJ2-1 and V is TRBV19, with 7 bases fitting TRBD1. The CDR3 runs to 14 residues. V shed 9 bases and J 0 bases; nucleotides not matched to a gene: 5. CDR1 and CDR2 from the germline V gene are LNHDA and SQIVND (reference sequence).

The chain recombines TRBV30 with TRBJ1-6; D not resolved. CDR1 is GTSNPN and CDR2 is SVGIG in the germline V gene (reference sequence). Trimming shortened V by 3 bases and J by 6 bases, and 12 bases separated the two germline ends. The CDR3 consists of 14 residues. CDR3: CAWRMGPTNSPLHF. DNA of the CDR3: TGTGCCTGGAGGATGGGCCCTACTAATTCACCCCTCCACTTT.

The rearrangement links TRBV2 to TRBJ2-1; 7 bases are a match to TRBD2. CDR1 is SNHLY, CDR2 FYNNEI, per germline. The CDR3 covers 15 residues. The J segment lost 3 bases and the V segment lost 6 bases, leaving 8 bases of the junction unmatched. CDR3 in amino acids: CASRAPGTIYNEQFF. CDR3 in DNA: TGTGCCAGCAGGGCCCCCGGGACTATCTACAATGAGCAGTTCTTC.

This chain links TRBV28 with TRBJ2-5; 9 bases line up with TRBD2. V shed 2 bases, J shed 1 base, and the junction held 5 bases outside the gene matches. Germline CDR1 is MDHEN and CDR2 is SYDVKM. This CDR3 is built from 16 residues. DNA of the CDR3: TGTGCCAGCAGTTTAAAAGCGGGGGGCTTCCAAGAGACCCAGTACTTC. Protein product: CASSLKAGGFQETQYF.

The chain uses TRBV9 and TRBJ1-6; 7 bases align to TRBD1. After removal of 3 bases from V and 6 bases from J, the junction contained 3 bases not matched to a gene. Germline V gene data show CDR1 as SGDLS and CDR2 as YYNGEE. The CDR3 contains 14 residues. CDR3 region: CASSAGQANSPLHF. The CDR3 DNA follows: TGTGCCAGCAGCGCCGGACAGGCTAATTCACCCCTCCACTTT.

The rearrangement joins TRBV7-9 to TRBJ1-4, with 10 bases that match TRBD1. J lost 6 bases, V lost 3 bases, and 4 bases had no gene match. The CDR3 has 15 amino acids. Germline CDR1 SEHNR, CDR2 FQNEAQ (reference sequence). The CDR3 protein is CASSLGTGDYEKLFF. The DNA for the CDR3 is TGTGCCAGCAGCTTGGGGACAGGGGATTATGAAAAACTGTTTTTT.

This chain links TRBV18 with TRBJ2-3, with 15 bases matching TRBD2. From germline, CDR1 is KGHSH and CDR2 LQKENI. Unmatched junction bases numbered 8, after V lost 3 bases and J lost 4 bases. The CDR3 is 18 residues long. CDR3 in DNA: TGTGCCAGCTCACCCCCGTGGACTAGCGGGGGGGCCGCAGATACGCAGTATTTT. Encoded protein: CASSPPWTSGGAADTQYF.

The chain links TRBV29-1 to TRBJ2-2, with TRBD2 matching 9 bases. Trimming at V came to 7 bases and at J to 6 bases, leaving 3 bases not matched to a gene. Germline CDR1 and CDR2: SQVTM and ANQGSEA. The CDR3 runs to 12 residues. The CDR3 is CSGKREAGELFF. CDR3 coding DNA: TGCAGCGGCAAGCGGGAGGCCGGGGAGCTGTTTTTT.

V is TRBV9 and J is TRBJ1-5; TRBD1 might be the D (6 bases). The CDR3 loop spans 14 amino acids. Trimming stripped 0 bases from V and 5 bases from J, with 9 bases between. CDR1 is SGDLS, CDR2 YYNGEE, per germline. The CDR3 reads CASSVDHRDQPQHF. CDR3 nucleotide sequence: TGTGCCAGCAGCGTAGACCACAGGGATCAGCCCCAGCATTTT. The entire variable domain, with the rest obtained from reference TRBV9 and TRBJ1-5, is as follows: DSGVTQTPKHLITATGQRVTLRCSPRSGDLSVYWYQQSLDQGLQFLIQYYNGEERAKGNILERFSAQQFPDLHSELNLSSLELGDSALYFCASSVDHRDQPQHFGDGTRLSIL.

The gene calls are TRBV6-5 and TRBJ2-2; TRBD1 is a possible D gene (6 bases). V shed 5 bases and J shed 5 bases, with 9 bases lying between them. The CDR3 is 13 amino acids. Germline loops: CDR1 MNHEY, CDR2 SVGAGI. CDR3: CASSRDITGELFF. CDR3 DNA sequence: TGTGCCAGCAGTAGGGACATTACCGGGGAGCTGTTTTTT.

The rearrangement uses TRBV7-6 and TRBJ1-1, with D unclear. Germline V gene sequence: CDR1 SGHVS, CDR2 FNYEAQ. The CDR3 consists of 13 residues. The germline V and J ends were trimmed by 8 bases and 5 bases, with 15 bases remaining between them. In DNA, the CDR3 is TGTGCCAGCGCCCGCACGAGGGCGACTGAAGCTTTCTTT. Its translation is CASARTRATEAFF.

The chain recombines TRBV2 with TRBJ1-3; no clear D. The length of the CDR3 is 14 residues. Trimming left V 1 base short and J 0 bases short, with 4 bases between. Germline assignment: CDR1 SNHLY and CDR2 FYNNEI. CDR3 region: CASSEELSGNTIYF. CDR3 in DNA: TGTGCCAGCAGTGAAGAACTCTCTGGAAACACCATATATTTT.

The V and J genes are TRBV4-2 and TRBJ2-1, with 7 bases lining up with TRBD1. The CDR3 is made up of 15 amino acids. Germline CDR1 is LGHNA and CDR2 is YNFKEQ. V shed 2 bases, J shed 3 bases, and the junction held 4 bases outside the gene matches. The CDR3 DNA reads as TGTGCCAGCAGCCAATCGGGGACAGACTACAATGAGCAGTTCTTC. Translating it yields CASSQSGTDYNEQFF.

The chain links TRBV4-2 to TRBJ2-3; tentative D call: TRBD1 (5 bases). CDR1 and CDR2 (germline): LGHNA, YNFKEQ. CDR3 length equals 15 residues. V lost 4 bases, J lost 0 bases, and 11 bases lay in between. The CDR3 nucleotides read TGTGCCAGCAGCCTAACGACAGATAGCACAGATACGCAGTATTTT. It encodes CASSLTTDSTDTQYF.

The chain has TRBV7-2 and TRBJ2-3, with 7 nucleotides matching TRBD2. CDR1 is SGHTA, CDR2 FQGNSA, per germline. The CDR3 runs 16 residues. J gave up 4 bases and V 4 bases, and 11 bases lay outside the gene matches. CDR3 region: CASSSGDYSDADTQYF. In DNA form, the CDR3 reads TGTGCCAGCAGCTCGGGGGACTATTCGGACGCAGATACGCAGTATTTT.